The T cell receptor (beta chain) described here comes from a study of blood T cells in healthy people across ages. Whole-study results and caveats: Whereas aged donors had fewer naive CD4+ cells, long-lived donors had more of them and higher diversity.

Total RNA amounts of at least 5.5 micrograms were extracted per sample. This clonotype was found a few times. The antigen remains undetermined. A J-beta primer mix and a sample-barcoded 5' primer were used in a second PCR of roughly 6 to 11 cycles. Each CDR3 protein is one row after TCRdb ran MiXCR on the 5' RACE reads. In the table there are approximately 780,000 distinct CDR3 sequences, roughly 26% of which are singletons. Unmatched junction bases numbered 1, after V lost 6 bases and J lost 1 base. Germline V lookup: CDR1 SEHNR, CDR2 FQNEAQ (reference sequence). The CDR3 is 13 amino acids. Another study also made use of these data, one on T cells of mothers and their children. Turning to that study: Related mother-child pairs shared marginally more repertoire than unrelated pairs, though not significantly.

Input material: blood. This TCR derives from a boy aged 5-17 years in good health. The chain is built from TRBV7-9 and TRBJ1-1, with 8 nucleotides matching TRBD1. Here the CDR3 DNA reads TGTGCCAGCAGGGACAGGGAGAACACTGAAGCTTTCTTT. The encoded protein is CASRDRENTEAFF.